The entry that follows covers one TCR beta chain sequence. Its antigen remains unidentified. These data are taken from a study of T cell repertoires in cytomegalovirus infection. Study context: It was the public TCR beta signatures that indicated both CMV infection and matching HLA type. Broader study findings: Summed public TCR beta family frequency identified CMV carriers bearing the relevant HLA. Clonotypes of TCR beta that were HLA-C-restricted and CMV-specific dominated the ex vivo response.

TCRdb passed the reads through MiXCR, listing each CDR3 protein once. There are about 24,000 distinct CDR3 sequences in the sample; approximately 24% occur only once, and about 90% lies in the top ten. This TCR was sampled from a human donor in good health (CMV status not recorded). Some clones in this sample may be carry-over from other donors' samples. The material sequenced was CD8+ T cells from cultured PBMCs, taken from culture after CMV antigen stimulation.

The CDR3 reads CASSIQHVTANTIYF. CDR3 coding DNA: TGTGCCAGTAGTATTCAACATGTGACCGCGAACACCATATATTTT. The chain uses TRBV19 and TRBJ1-3, with unresolved D. Per the germline V gene, CDR1 is LNHDA and CDR2 is SQIVND (reference sequence). V lost 3 bases, J lost 7 bases, and 16 bases lay in between. This CDR3 region has 15 residues.